Reported below is one T cell receptor (beta chain). This sample is part of a study of blood T cell repertoires in COVID-19. Across the whole study: The study drew acute and convalescent COVID-19 samples from the United States, Italy and Spain. In each case, the material was cDNA or gDNA derived from T cells, B-cell-depleted T cells, or PBMCs.

CDR3 length: 14 amino acids. V lost 5 bases and J lost 2, with 13 bases in between. The germline V gene encodes CDR1 LNHDA and CDR2 SQIVND (reference sequence). The table came from immunoSEQ multiplex PCR; TCRdb's copy has only in-frame clones and leaves some out. The table records about 260,000 clones, roughly 87% of them present only once. What was sequenced was peripheral blood. The chain joins TRBV19 to TRBJ2-7; D gene unclear. This receptor was obtained from a human donor in a cohort sampled during active COVID-19. The CDR3, as DNA: TGTGCCAGTAGTCTTCCGGGTGAGACCTACGAGCAGTACTTC. Amino acid sequence: CASSLPGETYEQYF.